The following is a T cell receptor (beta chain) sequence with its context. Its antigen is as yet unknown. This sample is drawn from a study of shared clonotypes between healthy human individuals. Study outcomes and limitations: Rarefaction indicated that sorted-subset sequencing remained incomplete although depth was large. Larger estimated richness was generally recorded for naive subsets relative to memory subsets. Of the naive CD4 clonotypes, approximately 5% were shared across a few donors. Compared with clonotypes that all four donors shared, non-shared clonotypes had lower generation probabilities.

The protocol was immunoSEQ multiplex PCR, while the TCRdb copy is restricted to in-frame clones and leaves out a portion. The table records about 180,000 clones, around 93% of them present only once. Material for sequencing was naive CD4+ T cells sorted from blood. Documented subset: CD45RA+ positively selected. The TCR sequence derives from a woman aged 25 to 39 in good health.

CDR3 nucleotides: TGTGCCAGCAGCGCAGACAGGGGTGGCGAGCAGTACTTC. It is translated as CASSADRGGEQYF. The rearrangement uses TRBV5-5 and TRBJ2-7; 8 nucleotides agree with TRBD1. The CDR3 has 13 amino acids. From germline, CDR1 is SGHKS and CDR2 YYEKEE (reference sequence). The trim removed 4 bases at V and 6 bases at J, leaving 6 bases unmatched. Drawing the rest from reference TRBV5-5 and TRBJ2-7, the complete variable domain is DAGVTQSPTHLIKTRGQQVTLRCSPISGHKSVSWYQQVLGQGPQFIFQYYEKEERGRGNFPDRFSARQFPNYSSELNVNALLLGDSALYLCASSADRGGEQYFGPGTRLTVT.